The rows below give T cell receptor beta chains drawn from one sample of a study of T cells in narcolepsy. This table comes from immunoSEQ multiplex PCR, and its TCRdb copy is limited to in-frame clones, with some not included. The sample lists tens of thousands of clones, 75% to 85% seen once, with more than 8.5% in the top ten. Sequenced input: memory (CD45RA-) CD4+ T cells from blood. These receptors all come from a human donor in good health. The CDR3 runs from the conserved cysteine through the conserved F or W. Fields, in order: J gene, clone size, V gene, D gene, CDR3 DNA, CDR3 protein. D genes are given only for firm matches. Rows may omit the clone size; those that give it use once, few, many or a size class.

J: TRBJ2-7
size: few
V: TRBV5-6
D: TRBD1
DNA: TGTGCCAGCAGTTTTCCGGGACAGGCGTCCTACGAGCAGTACTTC
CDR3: CASSFPGQASYEQYF

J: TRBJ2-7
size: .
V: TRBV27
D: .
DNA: TGTGCCAGCAGCAGGGGACACCACAGCTCCTACGAGCAGTACTTC
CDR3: CASSRGHHSSYEQYF

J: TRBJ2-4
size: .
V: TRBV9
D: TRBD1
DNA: TGTGCCAGCAGCGTAACAAAGGGGGCTCCTATGGCCGTTTACAAAAACATTCAGTACTTC
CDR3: CASSVTKGAPMAVYKNIQYF

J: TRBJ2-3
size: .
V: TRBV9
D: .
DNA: TGTGCCAGCTGCCCCGAGAGCCCAGATACGCAGTATTTT
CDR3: CASCPESPDTQYF

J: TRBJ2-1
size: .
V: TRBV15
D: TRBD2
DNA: TGTGCCACCAGGACGGGGACTAGCGGCTCCTACAATGAGCAGTTCTTC
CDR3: CATRTGTSGSYNEQFF

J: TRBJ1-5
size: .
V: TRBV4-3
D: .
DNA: TGCGCCAGCAGCCAAGACAATTACGGCAATCAGCCCCAGCATTTT
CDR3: CASSQDNYGNQPQHF

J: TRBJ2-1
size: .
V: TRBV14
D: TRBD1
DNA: TGTGCCAGCAGCCAACCTAGACAGGGGGGGTGGGATGAGCAGTTCTTC
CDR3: CASSQPRQGGWDEQFF

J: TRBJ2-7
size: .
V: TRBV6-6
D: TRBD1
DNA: TGTGCCAGCATGACAAACAGGGGATCCTTTTACGAGCAGTACTTC
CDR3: CASMTNRGSFYEQYF

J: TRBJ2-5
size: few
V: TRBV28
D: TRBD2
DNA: TGTGCCAGCAGTTTCCGTGTCCCGCGGGAGCAGACCCAGTACTTC
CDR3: CASSFRVPREQTQYF

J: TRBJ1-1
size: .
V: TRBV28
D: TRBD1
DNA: TGTGCCAGCATTCCGGGACAGGGGGTGTGGAGTGAAGCTTTCTTT
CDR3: CASIPGQGVWSEAFF

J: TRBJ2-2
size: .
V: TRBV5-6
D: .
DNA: TGTGCCAGCATCCCCGGCAGAACGAACACCGGGGAGCTGTTTTTT
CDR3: CASIPGRTNTGELFF

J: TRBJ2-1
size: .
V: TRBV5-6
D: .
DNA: TGTGCCAGCAGCTTGACGGAGGCCAACGAGCAGTTCTTC
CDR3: CASSLTEANEQFF

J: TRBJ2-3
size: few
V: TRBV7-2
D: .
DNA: TGTGCCAGCAGCTTGAGCTACACAGATACGCAGTATTTT
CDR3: CASSLSYTDTQYF

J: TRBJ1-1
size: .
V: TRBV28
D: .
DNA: TGTGCCAGCAGTTTATCCGCCGCGCATGGTGAAGCTTTCTTT
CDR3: CASSLSAAHGEAFF

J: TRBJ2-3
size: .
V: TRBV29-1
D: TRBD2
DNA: TGCAGCGCCCTTAGCGGGGACAGCACAGATACGCAGTATTTT
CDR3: CSALSGDSTDTQYF

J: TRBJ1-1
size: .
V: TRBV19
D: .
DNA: TGTGCCAGTACGAGGAGGGCTCGAGGGCAAGGCGTAAGGAACACTGAAGCTTTCTTT
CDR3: CASTRRARGQGVRNTEAFF

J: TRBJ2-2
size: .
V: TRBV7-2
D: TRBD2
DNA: TGTGCCACCCTCCGGGGAGCGGGGGGTACCGGGGAGCTGTTTTTT
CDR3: CATLRGAGGTGELFF

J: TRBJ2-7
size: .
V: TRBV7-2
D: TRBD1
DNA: TGTGCCAGCAGCTTAATGGGTCGGGACAGGGGTCATATTTTCTACGAGCAGTACTTC
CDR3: CASSLMGRDRGHIFYEQYF

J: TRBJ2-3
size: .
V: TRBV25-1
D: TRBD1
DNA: TGTGCCAGCAGTGATGACAGGGGGCTCACAGATACGCAGTATTTT
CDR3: CASSDDRGLTDTQYF

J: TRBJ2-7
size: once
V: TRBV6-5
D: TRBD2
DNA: TGTGCCAGCTGGGGGAGGGCTAACTCCTACGAGCAGTACTTC
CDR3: CASWGRANSYEQYF

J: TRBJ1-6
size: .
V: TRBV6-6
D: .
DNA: TGTGCCAGCTGCCGCGACGGGACAAATCTCCACTTT
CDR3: CASCRDGTNLHF

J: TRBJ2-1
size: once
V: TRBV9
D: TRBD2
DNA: TGTGCCAGCAGCGCCCCCACTAGCGGGAGGGCCGAAGAGCAGTTCTTC
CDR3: CASSAPTSGRAEEQFF

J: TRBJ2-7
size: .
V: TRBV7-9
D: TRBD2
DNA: TGTGCCAGCAGCTTAGATCTTAGCGGGAGAGGCGAGCAGTACTTC
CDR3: CASSLDLSGRGEQYF

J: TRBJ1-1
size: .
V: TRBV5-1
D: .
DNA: TGCGCCAGCAGCGGGGGACGGACGTTTGAAGCTTTCTTT
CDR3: CASSGGRTFEAFF

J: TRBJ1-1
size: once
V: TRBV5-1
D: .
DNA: TGCGCCAGCAGCTTGGTTGGAGGGCCCAACACTGAAGCTTTCTTT
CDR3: CASSLVGGPNTEAFF